Below are 14 T cell receptor beta chains sequenced from a single sample in a study of blood T cell repertoires in COVID-19. Data came from immunoSEQ multiplex PCR; TCRdb stores just in-frame clones and leaves some out. The sample yields a few hundred thousand clones, 80% to 95% seen once. Input material: peripheral blood. Receptors were obtained from a person aged 18 to 29 with COVID-19, enrolled during active disease.

The rearrangement joins TRBV6-5 to TRBJ1-3; perhaps TRBD1 as D (5 bases). The germline CDR1 and CDR2 sequences are MNHEY and SVGAGI. Trimming stripped 8 bases from V and 0 bases from J, with 11 bases between. The CDR3 length is 14 residues. The CDR3 loop reads CASPLGGSGNTIYF. CDR3 DNA: TGTGCCAGCCCACTGGGGGGCTCTGGAAACACCATATATTTT.

The chain uses TRBV6-5 and TRBJ1-6; 7 bases are shared with TRBD1. V shed 10 bases, J shed 0 bases, and the junction held 6 bases outside the gene matches. The germline CDR1 and CDR2 sequences are MNHEY and SVGAGI. The CDR3 covers 15 residues. CDR3 region: CAIPGQSSYNSPLHF. The CDR3 coding sequence is TGTGCCATCCCGGGACAGAGCTCCTATAATTCACCCCTCCACTTT.

This CDR3 is CASRTGPYEQYF. The CDR3 nucleotides read TGTGCCAGCAGGACAGGTCCCTACGAGCAGTACTTC. This sequence joins TRBV25-1 and TRBJ2-7; maybe TRBD1 (6 bases). There are 12 residues in the CDR3. V shed 6 bases and J shed 2 bases, with 8 bases lying between them. Germline assignment: CDR1 MGHDK and CDR2 SYGVNS.

V is TRBV7-2 and J is TRBJ2-5, with D possibly being TRBD2 (6 bases). Trimming cost V 3 bases and J 5 bases, with 10 bases left between them. From germline, CDR1 is SGHTA and CDR2 FQGNSA. CDR3 length equals 13 residues. CDR3 DNA: TGTGCCAGCAGCTTTGCAGGAGGGGAGACCCAGTACTTC. As protein: CASSFAGGETQYF.

V usage is TRBV9 and J usage is TRBJ2-2; TRBD2 aligns across 8 bases. V lost 3 bases to trimming and J lost 3 bases; unmatched junction nucleotides: 10. The germline V gene encodes CDR1 SGDLS and CDR2 YYNGEE. CDR3 length: 17 amino acids. The chain's CDR3 is CASSAREGREHTGELFF. As DNA, the CDR3 is TGTGCCAGCAGCGCTCGGGAGGGCCGTGAGCACACCGGGGAGCTGTTTTTT.

The rearrangement uses TRBV9 and TRBJ1-1; D perhaps matches TRBD1 (6 bases). This CDR3 is built from 18 residues. Looked up from germline, CDR1 is SGDLS and CDR2 is YYNGEE. The V end lost 0 bases, the J end lost 1 base, and 19 bases lay between the germline ends. The CDR3: CASSVGVVGGLGNTEAFF. The CDR3 region has the DNA TGTGCCAGCAGCGTAGGGGTGGTCGGGGGGCTTGGGAACACTGAAGCTTTCTTT.

CDR3 region: CASSLGWRLAGLNNEQFF. The CDR3, as DNA: TGTGCCAGCAGCTTGGGTTGGAGACTAGCGGGACTTAACAATGAGCAGTTCTTC. The rearrangement joins TRBV7-2 to TRBJ2-1, with TRBD2 identical over 11 bases. The CDR3 is 18 residues long. V was pared by 3 bases and J by 5 bases, with 12 bases of the junction left unmatched. The V gene's germline CDR1 is SGHTA and CDR2 FQGNSA.

V is TRBV19 and J is TRBJ2-1; the match to TRBD2 covers 12 bases. Germline CDR1 and CDR2: LNHDA and SQIVND (reference sequence). This CDR3 has 15 amino acids. Losses at the gene ends were 6 bases for V and 8 bases for J; bases not matched to a gene: 8. As DNA, the CDR3 is TGTGCCAGTAGCCGACTAGCGGGAGTCGTCGATGAGCAGTTCTTC. Amino acid sequence: CASSRLAGVVDEQFF.

The chain links TRBV6-5 to TRBJ2-7; TRBD1 matches at 9 bases. The V and J ends lost 5 bases and 5 bases, in that order; junction bases with no gene match: 7. The CDR3 contains 14 residues. The V gene's germline CDR1 is MNHEY and CDR2 SVGAGI. In DNA form, the CDR3 reads TGTGCCAGCAGTCCGGGACAGGGCGCCCACGAGCAGTACTTC. Its translation: CASSPGQGAHEQYF.

The chain employs TRBV13 and TRBJ2-2; TRBD2 agrees at 9 bases. Trimming cost V 3 bases and J 6 bases; bases outside gene matches: 5. The CDR3 sequence is 15 residues long. Per the germline V gene, CDR1 is PRHDT and CDR2 is FYEKMQ (reference sequence). DNA of the CDR3: TGTGCCAGCAGCTTCGCTAGCGGGATGTCCGGGGAGCTGTTTTTT. Amino acids: CASSFASGMSGELFF.

The count of this clone is one. The rearrangement links TRBV3-1 (or the pseudogene TRBV3-2) to TRBJ2-7; weak D call: TRBD2 (6 bases). Between the trimmed V and J ends, which lost 1 base and 2 bases, there was a span of 12 bases. Per the germline V gene, CDR1 is LGHDT and CDR2 is YNNKEL (reference sequence). This CDR3 is built from 15 residues. CDR3 sequence: CASSQGSGSAYEQYF. DNA for the CDR3: TGTGCCAGCAGCCAAGGTAGCGGCAGTGCCTACGAGCAGTACTTC.

The chain's CDR3 is CASSPIAGVPYEQYF. The CDR3 DNA is TGTGCCAGCAGCCCCATAGCGGGAGTTCCCTACGAGCAGTACTTC. The V gene is TRBV7-2, the J gene TRBJ2-7, with 9 nucleotides matching TRBD2. In germline, CDR1 is SGHTA, CDR2 FQGNSA. CDR3 size: 15 residues. J was trimmed by 2 bases and V by 5 bases; bases with no gene match: 7.

This chain joins TRBV27 and TRBJ2-1, with TRBD2 identical over 8 bases. The CDR3 totals 14 residues. From germline, CDR1 is MNHEY and CDR2 SMNVEV (reference sequence). J lost 2 bases, V lost 10 bases, and 7 bases had no gene match. As DNA, the CDR3 is TGTGCCACCTCCTCCGGGAGGGCCTACAATGAGCAGTTCTTC. The encoded protein is CATSSGRAYNEQFF.

The rearrangement joins TRBV4-2 to TRBJ1-1, with 10 bases that match TRBD1. Trimming removed 4 bases from V and 0 bases from J; junction bases left unmatched: 8. The CDR3 loop spans 17 amino acids. CDR1 is LGHNA and CDR2 is YNFKEQ in the germline V gene. The CDR3 region has the DNA TGTGCCAGCAGCCCTGACAGGGGGCTTTCAATGAACACTGAAGCTTTCTTT. The encoded protein is CASSPDRGLSMNTEAFF.